This TCR beta chain originates from a study of shared clonotypes between healthy human individuals. Several immunoSEQ 96-well plates shared each subset's DNA, each plate a replicate. The method was immunoSEQ multiplex PCR; TCRdb's version includes in-frame clones alone and lacks a portion of them. This table holds roughly 400,000 clones, 96% found once. The study's findings and limits: Estimated richness values were generally larger in naive subsets than in memory subsets. Sequencing of the sorted subsets was shown by rarefaction to be incomplete despite large depth.

Comment on this clone: Its antigen is not identified.

Donors were Caucasian adults residing in Nashville, Tennessee, USA. Deletions cut 2 bases from V and 8 bases from J, with 15 bases between. The germline V gene has CDR1 GTSNPN and CDR2 SVGIG (reference sequence). CDR3 length: 14 amino acids. V and J are TRBV30 and TRBJ1-4, with TRBD1 as a possible D gene (6 bases). Material for sequencing was memory CD8+ T cells sorted from blood. This sample's subset: CD45RO+ cells pooled with CCR7-negative TemRA cells. This receptor was identified in a man aged 25 to 40 in good health. The DNA for the CDR3 is TGTGCCTGGAGTCTGGGGGGGGCGTCGGAAAAACTGTTTTTT. Translating it yields CAWSLGGASEKLFF.